These 12 T cell receptor beta chains were sequenced from one sample in a study of blood T cells in healthy people across ages. The use of a sample-barcoded 5' primer and a J-beta primer mix characterized a second PCR of 7 to 11 cycles. TCRdb fed the 5' RACE reads into MiXCR, producing one record per CDR3 protein. The sample lists about 1,500,000 distinct CDR3 sequences; roughly 27% were seen once. Material: blood. The receptor source for this set is a young woman in good health.

This clonotype was seen a few times. The V and J genes are TRBV6-1 and TRBJ2-5; 8 bases fit TRBD2. Germline V CDR1 and CDR2: MNHNS, SASEGT. This CDR3 contains 14 residues. Trimming at V came to 5 bases and at J to 3 bases, leaving 5 bases not matched to a gene. CDR3 loop: CASSRGGPEETQYF. CDR3 DNA sequence: TGTGCCAGCAGTCGCGGGGGGCCGGAAGAGACCCAGTACTTC.

The rearrangement joins TRBV7-8 to TRBJ2-1; the D is unclear. Germline V lookup: CDR1 SGHVS, CDR2 FQNEAQ. Trimming removed 0 bases from V and 0 bases from J, with 9 bases in between. There are 16 residues in the CDR3. This CDR3 is CASSLAPRTSYNEQFF. CDR3 DNA sequence: TGTGCCAGCAGCTTAGCGCCGCGGACCTCCTACAATGAGCAGTTCTTC.

This clonotype was detected only a few times. The chain uses TRBV28 and TRBJ1-2; the match to TRBD1 covers 12 bases. Germline V gives CDR1 MDHEN, CDR2 SYDVKM. The V and J ends lost 7 bases and 1 base, in that order; junction bases with no gene match: 13. The CDR3 spans 18 residues. CDR3 in DNA: TGTGCCAGCAACCAATTACCGGGACAGGGGGCGCGTAACTATGGCTACACCTTC. This sequence encodes CASNQLPGQGARNYGYTF.

This clonotype has more than one count but fewer than ten. The chain combines TRBV5-1 with TRBJ2-4, with TRBD1 matching 9 bases. The CDR3 covers 14 residues. After removal of 7 bases from V and 5 bases from J, the junction contained 7 bases not matched to a gene. CDR1 and CDR2 (germline): SGHRS, YFSETQ. In nucleotides, the CDR3 is TGCGCCAGCGGCTCGACAGGGGGGGAAAACATTCAGTACTTC. Amino acid sequence: CASGSTGGENIQYF. The whole variable domain, remainder taken from reference TRBV5-1 and TRBJ2-4, is KAGVTQTPRYLIKTRGQQVTLSCSPISGHRSVSWYQQTPGQGLQFLFEYFSETQRNKGNFPGRFSGRQFSNSRSEMNVSTLELGDSALYLCASGSTGGENIQYFGAGTRLSVL.

In its sample, this clonotype was seen many times. This chain joins TRBV6-2 or TRBV6-3 and TRBJ2-1; 7 nucleotides agree with TRBD1. This CDR3 spans 15 amino acids. Losses at the gene ends were 7 bases for V and 12 bases for J; bases not matched to a gene: 18. The V gene's germline CDR1 is MNHEY and CDR2 SVGEGT. As DNA, the CDR3 is TGTGCCAGCAATACGAGACAGGGTCTCGTCAAAGTGCAGTTCTTC. This gives the protein CASNTRQGLVKVQFF.

The gene calls are TRBV20-1 and TRBJ2-3; 7 bases fit TRBD2. This CDR3 is built from 12 residues. Unmatched junction bases numbered 3, after V lost 5 bases and J lost 4 bases. Germline CDR1 and CDR2: DFQATT and SNEGSKA (reference sequence). The CDR3 nucleotides read TGCAGTGCTCCTCGGGAGGCAGATACGCAGTATTTT. This encodes CSAPREADTQYF.

A few counts support this clonotype. The V call is TRBV2, the J call TRBJ2-4, with TRBD2 as a possible D gene (6 bases). Trimming shortened V by 9 bases and J by 15 bases, and 27 bases separated the two germline ends. This CDR3 region has 14 residues. Per the germline V gene, CDR1 is SNHLY and CDR2 is FYNNEI. The CDR3 nucleotides read TGTGCCAGTAGCGCAGGGACCGGGAGTGAGACACGGTACTTC. It specifies CASSAGTGSETRYF.

This clonotype occurred many times. V usage is TRBV5-1 and J usage is TRBJ2-7; D is unresolved. This CDR3 is built from 17 residues. V shed 0 bases and J shed 2 bases, with 18 bases lying between them. Germline-derived CDR1 and CDR2 are SGHRS and YFSETQ. The CDR3 DNA reads TGCGCCAGCAGCTTGGGAGTTGAAGGATTTCTCCCCTACGAGCAGTACTTC. Its translation is CASSLGVEGFLPYEQYF.

The rearrangement links TRBV5-1 to TRBJ2-7; 8 nucleotides agree with TRBD1. CDR1 is SGHRS, CDR2 YFSETQ, per germline. The CDR3 totals 16 residues. V lost 3 bases to trimming and J lost 0 bases; unmatched junction nucleotides: 8. CDR3 coding DNA: TGCGCCAGCAGCTGGACTACAGGGGGAAGCTCCTACGAGCAGTACTTC. Protein: CASSWTTGGSSYEQYF.

This clonotype showed up just a few times. The rearrangement joins TRBV29-1 to TRBJ1-2; a possible D gene is TRBD1 (5 bases). The CDR3 covers 11 residues. CDR1 and CDR2 (germline): SQVTM, ANQGSEA. V was shortened by 4 bases and J by 8 bases, with 11 bases between the two germline ends. The CDR3: CSVGHSGGYTF. CDR3 nucleotides: TGCAGCGTTGGACACTCAGGGGGCTACACCTTC. The full variable domain, completed using reference TRBV29-1 and TRBJ1-2, is SAVISQKPSRDICQRGTSLTIQCQVDSQVTMMFWYRQQPGQSLTLIATANQGSEATYESGFVIDKFPISRPNLTFSTLTVSNMSPEDSSIYLCSVGHSGGYTFGSGTRLTVV.

This clonotype was picked up a small number of times. V usage is TRBV29-1 and J usage is TRBJ2-4; possible D gene TRBD2, 5 bases. The J call could be wrong; TRBJ2-7 is a better fit for the DNA end. The CDR3 covers 12 residues. Germline-derived CDR1 and CDR2 are SQVTM and ANQGSEA. In DNA, the CDR3 is TGCAGCGCCGGGAATACGGCTCGCGAGCAGTACTTC. It encodes CSAGNTAREQYF.

This clonotype was found a few times. V gene TRBV20-1 combines with J gene TRBJ2-5; TRBD2 agrees at 11 bases. Unmatched junction bases numbered 13, after V lost 8 bases and J lost 5 bases. CDR1 is DFQATT, CDR2 SNEGSKA, per germline (reference sequence). The length of the CDR3 is 15 residues. In DNA, the CDR3 is TGCAGTCCCCGGGAGGGTAGCGGGGGGGGGGAGACCCAGTACTTC. Residues: CSPREGSGGGETQYF.